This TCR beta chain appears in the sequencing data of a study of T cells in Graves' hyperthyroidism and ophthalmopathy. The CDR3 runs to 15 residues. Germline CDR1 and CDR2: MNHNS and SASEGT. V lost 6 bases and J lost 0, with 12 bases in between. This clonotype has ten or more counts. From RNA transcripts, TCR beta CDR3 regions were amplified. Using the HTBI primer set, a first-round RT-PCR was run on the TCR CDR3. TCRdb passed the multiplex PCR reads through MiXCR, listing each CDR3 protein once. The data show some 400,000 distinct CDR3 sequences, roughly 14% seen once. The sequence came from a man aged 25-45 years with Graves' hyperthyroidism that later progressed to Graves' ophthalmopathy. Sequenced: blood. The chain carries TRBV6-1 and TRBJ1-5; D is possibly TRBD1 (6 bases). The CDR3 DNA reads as TGTGCCAGCAGGGCCGGGACAAGTAGCAATCAGCCCCAGCATTTT. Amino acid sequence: CASRAGTSSNQPQHF.